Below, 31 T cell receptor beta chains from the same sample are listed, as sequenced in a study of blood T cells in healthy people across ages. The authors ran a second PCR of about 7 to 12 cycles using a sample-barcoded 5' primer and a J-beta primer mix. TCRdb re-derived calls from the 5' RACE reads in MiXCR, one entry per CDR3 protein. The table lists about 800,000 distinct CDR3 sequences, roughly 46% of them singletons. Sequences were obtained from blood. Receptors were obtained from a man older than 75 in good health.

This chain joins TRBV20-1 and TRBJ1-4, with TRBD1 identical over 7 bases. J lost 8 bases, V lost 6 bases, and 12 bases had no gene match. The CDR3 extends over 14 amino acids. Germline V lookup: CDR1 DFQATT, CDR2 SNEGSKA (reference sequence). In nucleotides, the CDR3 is TGCAGTGCAGAGAAGACAGGGATTAAGGAAAAACTGTTTTTT. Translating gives CSAEKTGIKEKLFF.

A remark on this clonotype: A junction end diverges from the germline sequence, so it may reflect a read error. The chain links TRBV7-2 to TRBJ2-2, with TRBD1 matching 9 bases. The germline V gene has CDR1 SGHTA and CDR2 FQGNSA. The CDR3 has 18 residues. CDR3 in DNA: TGTGCCAGCAGCTCACGGAGGCCCGGGACAGGGTACACCGGGAAGCTGTTTTTT. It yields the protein CASSSRRPGTGYTGKLFF.

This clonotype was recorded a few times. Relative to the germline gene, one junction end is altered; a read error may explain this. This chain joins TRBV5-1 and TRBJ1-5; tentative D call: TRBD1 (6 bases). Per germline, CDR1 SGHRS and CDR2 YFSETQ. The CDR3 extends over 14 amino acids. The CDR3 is CASRLDSSNQPQHF. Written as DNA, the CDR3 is TGCGCCAGCAGATTGGACAGTAGCAATCAGCCCCAGCATTTT.

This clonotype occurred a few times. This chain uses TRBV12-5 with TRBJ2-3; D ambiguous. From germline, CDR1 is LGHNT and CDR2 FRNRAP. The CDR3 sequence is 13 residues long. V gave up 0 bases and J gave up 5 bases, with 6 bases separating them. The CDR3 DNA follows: TGTGCTAGTGGTTTGGTACTTGGAGATACGCAGTATTTT. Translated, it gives CASGLVLGDTQYF.

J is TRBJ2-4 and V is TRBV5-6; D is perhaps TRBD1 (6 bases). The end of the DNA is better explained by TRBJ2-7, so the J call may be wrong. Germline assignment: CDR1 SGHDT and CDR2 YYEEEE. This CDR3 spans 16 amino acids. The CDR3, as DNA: TGTGCCAGCAGCTCTCTCGGGGCAGGGGACTCCTACGAGCAGTACTTC. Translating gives CASSSLGAGDSYEQYF.

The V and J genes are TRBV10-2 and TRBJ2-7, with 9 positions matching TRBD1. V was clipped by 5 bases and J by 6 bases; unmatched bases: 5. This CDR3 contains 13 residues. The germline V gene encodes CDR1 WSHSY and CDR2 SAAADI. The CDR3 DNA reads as TGCGCCAGCAGTAAAGGACAGGGGCTCGAGCAGTACTTC. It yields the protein CASSKGQGLEQYF.

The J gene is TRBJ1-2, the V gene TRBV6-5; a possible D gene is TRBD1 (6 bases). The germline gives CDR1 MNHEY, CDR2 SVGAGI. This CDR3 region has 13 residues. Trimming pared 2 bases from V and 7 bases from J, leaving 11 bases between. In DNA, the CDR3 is TGTGCCAGCAGTTACCTTTCCAGGGGTGGCTACACCTTC. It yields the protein CASSYLSRGGYTF.

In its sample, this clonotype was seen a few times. The CDR3 protein is CASSLLIAGGVNNEQFF. CDR3 bases: TGCGCCAGCAGCCTCTTAATAGCGGGAGGAGTGAACAATGAGCAGTTCTTC. This chain joins TRBV5-1 and TRBJ2-1; 10 bases line up with TRBD2. Germline trimming cut 4 bases from V and 5 bases from J; bases unmatched to any gene: 12. This CDR3 is built from 17 residues. Per the germline V gene, CDR1 is SGHRS and CDR2 is YFSETQ.

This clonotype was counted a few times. CDR3 protein: CASSFLPEGTEAFF. CDR3 bases: TGTGCCAGCAGCTTTCTTCCGGAGGGGACTGAAGCTTTCTTT. V and J are TRBV7-2 and TRBJ1-1; a possible D gene is TRBD1 (5 bases). CDR1 is SGHTA and CDR2 is FQGNSA in the germline V gene. The CDR3 loop spans 14 amino acids. The V end was cut by 3 bases, the J end by 5 bases, with 13 bases between.

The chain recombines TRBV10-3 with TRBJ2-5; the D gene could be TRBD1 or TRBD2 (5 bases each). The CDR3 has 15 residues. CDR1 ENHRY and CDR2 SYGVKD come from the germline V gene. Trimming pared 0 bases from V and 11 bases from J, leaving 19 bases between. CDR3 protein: CAISESTGPYNEQYF. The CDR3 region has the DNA TGTGCCATCAGTGAGTCTACGGGACCCTACAATGAGCAGTACTTC.

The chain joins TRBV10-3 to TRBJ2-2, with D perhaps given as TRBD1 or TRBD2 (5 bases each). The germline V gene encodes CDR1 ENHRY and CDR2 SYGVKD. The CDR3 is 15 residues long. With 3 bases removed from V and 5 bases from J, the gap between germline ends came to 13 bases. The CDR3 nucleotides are TGTGCCATCAGTGACGGGACCTACCTTACCGGGGAGCTGTTTTTT. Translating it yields CAISDGTYLTGELFF.

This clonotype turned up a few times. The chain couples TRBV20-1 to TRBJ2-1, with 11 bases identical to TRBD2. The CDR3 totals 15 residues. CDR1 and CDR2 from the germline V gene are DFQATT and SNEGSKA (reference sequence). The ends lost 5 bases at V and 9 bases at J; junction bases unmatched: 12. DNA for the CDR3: TGCAGTGCTCTTGACGGTACTAGCGGGAGCGGTGAGCAGTTCTTC. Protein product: CSALDGTSGSGEQFF.

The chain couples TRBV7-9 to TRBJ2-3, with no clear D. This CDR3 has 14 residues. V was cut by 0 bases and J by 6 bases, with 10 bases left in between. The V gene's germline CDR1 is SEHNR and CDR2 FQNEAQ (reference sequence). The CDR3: CASSLARMEDTQYF. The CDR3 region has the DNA TGTGCCAGCAGCTTAGCGCGAATGGAGGATACGCAGTATTTT.

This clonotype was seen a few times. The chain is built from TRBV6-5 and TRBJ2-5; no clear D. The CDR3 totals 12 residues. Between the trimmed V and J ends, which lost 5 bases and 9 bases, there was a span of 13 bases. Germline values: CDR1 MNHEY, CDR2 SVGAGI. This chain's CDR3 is CASSPDLGPQYF. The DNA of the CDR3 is TGTGCCAGCAGTCCCGACTTGGGCCCCCAGTACTTC.

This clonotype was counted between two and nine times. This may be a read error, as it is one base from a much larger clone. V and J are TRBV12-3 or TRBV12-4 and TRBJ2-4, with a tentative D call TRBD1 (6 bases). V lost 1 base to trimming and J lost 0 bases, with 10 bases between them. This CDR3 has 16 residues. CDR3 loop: CASSLGTVLAKNIQYF. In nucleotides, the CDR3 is TGTGCCAGCAGTTTAGGGACAGTGCTAGCCAAAAACATTCAGTACTTC.

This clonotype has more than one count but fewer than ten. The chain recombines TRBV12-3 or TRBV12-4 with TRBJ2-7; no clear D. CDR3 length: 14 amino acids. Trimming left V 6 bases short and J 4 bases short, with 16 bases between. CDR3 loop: CASSPRPEQYEQYF. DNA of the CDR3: TGTGCCAGCAGCCCTAGACCCGAACAATACGAGCAGTACTTC.

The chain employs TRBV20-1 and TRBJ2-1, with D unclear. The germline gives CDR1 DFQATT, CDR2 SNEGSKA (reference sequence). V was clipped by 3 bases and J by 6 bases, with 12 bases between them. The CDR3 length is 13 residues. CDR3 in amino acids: CSASPPGSNEQFF. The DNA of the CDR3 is TGCAGTGCTAGTCCCCCCGGGTCCAATGAGCAGTTCTTC.

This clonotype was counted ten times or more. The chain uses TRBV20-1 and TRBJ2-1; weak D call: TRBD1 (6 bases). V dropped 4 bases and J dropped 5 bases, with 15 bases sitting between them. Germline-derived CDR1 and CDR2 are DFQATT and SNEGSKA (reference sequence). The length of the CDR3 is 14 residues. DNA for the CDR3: TGCAGTGCTATCCCAGGGGCCGTCGACAATGAGCAGTTCTTC. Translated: CSAIPGAVDNEQFF.

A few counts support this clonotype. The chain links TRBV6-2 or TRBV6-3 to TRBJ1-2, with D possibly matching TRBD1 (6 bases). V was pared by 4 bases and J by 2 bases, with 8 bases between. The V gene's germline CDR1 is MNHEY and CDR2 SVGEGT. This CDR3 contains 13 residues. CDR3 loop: CASSWTENYGYTF. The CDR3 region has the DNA TGTGCCAGCAGTTGGACAGAAAACTATGGCTACACCTTC.

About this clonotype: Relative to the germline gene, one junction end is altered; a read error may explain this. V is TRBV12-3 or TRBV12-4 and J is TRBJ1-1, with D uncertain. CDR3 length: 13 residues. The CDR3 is CVSSLGKSTEAFF. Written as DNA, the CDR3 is TGTGTCAGCAGTTTGGGGAAAAGCACTGAAGCTTTCTTT.

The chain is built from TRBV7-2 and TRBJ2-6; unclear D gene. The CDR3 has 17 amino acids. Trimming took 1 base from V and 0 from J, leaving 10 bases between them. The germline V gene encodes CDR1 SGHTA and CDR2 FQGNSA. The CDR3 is CASSLESSPSGANVLTF. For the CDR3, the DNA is TGTGCCAGCAGCTTAGAGTCCAGTCCCTCTGGGGCCAACGTCCTGACTTTC.

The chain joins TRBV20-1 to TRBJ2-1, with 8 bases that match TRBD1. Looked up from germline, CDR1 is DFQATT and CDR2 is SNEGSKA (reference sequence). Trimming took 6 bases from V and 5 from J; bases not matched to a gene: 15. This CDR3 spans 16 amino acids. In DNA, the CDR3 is TGCAGTGCAACTACGTGGACAGGGCCAAGGAACAATGAGCAGTTCTTC. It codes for CSATTWTGPRNNEQFF.

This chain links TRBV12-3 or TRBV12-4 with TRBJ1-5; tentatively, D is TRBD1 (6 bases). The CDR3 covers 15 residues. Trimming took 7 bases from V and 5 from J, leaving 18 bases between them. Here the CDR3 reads CASTIGGGRDQPQHF. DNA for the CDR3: TGTGCCAGCACTATTGGGGGGGGCAGGGATCAGCCCCAGCATTTT.

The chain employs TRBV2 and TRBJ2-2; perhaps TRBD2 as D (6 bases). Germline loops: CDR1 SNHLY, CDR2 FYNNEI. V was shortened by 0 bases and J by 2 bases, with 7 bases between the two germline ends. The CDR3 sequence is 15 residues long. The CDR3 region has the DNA TGTGCCAGCAGTGAAGCTAGCGGCAACACCGGGGAGCTGTTTTTT. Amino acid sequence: CASSEASGNTGELFF.

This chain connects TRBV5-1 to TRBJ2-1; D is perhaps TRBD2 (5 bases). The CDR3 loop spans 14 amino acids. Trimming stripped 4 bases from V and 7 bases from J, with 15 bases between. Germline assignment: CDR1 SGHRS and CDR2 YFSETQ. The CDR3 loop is CASSPGLGQNEQFF. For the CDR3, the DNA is TGCGCCAGCAGCCCAGGACTCGGCCAGAATGAGCAGTTCTTC.

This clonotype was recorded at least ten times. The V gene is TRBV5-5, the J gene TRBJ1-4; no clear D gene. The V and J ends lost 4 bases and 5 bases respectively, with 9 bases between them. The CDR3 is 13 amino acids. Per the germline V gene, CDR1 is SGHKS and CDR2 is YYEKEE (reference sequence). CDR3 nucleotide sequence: TGTGCCAGCAGCGCACCGGACAATGAAAAACTGTTTTTT. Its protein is CASSAPDNEKLFF. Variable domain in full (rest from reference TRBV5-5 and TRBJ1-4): DAGVTQSPTHLIKTRGQQVTLRCSPISGHKSVSWYQQVLGQGPQFIFQYYEKEERGRGNFPDRFSARQFPNYSSELNVNALLLGDSALYLCASSAPDNEKLFFGSGTQLSVL.

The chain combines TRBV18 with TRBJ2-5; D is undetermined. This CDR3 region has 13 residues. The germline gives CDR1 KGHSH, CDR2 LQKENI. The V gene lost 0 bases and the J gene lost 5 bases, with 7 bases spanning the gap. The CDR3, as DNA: TGTGCCAGCTCACCACCTTCGTCGGAGACCCAGTACTTC. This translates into CASSPPSSETQYF.

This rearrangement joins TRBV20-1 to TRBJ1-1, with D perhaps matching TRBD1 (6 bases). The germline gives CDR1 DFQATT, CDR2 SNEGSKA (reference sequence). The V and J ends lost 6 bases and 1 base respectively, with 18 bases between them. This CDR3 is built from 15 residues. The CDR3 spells CSAVKRGGQNTEAFF. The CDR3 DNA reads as TGCAGTGCCGTCAAGCGGGGGGGACAGAACACTGAAGCTTTCTTT.

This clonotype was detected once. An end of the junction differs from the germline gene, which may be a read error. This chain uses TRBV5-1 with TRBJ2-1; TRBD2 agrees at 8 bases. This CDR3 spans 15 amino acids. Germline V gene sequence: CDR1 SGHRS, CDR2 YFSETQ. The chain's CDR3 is CASSPGRAGANQQFF. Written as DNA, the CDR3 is TGCGCCAGCAGCCCGGGACGAGCGGGGGCCAATCAGCAGTTCTTC.

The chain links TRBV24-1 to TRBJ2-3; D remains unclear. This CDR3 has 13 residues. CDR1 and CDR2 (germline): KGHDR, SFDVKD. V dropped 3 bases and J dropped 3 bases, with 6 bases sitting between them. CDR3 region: CATSDEKTDTQYF. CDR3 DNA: TGTGCCACCAGTGATGAGAAAACAGATACGCAGTATTTT.

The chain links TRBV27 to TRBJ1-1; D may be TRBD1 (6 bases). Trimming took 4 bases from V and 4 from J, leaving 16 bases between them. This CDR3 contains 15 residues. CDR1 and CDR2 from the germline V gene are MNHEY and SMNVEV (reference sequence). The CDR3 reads CASSSVGGVGTEAFF. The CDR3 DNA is TGTGCCAGCAGTTCGGTTGGGGGCGTCGGCACTGAAGCTTTCTTT.